This TCR beta chain was identified in a study of cytomegalovirus exposure and HLA in healthy donors. Study results and caveats: Segments of the TCR beta V type were, in most cases, productive about 87% or about 30% of the time in an earlier analysis. A later analysis found TCR association rates differed by HLA locus, highest for DRB1 and lowest for HLA-C.

The PCR employed 60 Vbeta primers together with 13 Jbeta primers. Per the original data handling: A later analysis tallied tens of millions of unique TCR beta chains, around 9.9 million of them shared. Here immunoSEQ multiplex PCR was the method, and the copy in TCRdb shows in-frame clones only, minus some. Clone size and the V and J calls come from that table; the DNA yielded D and trimming. The sample gives roughly 140,000 clones, roughly 84% of which show up once; roughly 2.3% is in the top ten. Trimming cost V 1 base and J 2 bases, with 5 bases left between them. The CDR3 extends over 14 amino acids. Per the germline V gene, CDR1 is MRHNA and CDR2 is SNTAGT. Concerning this clone itself: Its antigen is still unknown.

The chain combines TRBV6-4 with TRBJ2-2; D gene ambiguous. The source is a woman aged 18-35 years in good health and CMV-seronegative. The source material was PBMCs. For the CDR3, the DNA is TGTGCCAGCAGTGACTATTTAAACACCGGGGAGCTGTTTTTT. Residues: CASSDYLNTGELFF.